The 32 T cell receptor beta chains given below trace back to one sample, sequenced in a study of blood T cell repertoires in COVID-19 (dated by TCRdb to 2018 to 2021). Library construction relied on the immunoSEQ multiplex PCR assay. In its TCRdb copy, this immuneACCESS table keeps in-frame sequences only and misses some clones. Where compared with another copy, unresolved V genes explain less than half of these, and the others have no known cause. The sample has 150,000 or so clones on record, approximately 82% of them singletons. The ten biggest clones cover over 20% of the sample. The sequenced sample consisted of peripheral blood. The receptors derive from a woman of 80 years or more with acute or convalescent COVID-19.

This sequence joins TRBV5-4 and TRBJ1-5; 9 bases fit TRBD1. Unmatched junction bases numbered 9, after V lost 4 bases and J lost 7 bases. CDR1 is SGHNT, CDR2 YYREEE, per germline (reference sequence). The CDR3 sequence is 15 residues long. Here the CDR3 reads CASSAGTGSNQPQHF. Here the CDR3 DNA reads TGTGCCAGCAGCGCAGGGACAGGGTCGAACCAGCCCCAGCATTTT.

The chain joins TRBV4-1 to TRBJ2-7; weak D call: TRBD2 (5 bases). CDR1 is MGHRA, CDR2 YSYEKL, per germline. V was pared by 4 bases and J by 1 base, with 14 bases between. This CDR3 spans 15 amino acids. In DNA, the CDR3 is TGCGCCAGCAGCCGGTCCGGATCGGGATCCTACGAGCAGTACTTC. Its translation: CASSRSGSGSYEQYF.

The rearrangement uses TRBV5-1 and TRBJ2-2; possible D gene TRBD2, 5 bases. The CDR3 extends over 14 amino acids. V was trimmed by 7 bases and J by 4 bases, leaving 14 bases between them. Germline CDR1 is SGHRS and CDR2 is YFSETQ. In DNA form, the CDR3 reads TGCGCCAGCTCCCCACGGGCGGGCACCGGGGAGCTGTTTTTT. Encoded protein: CASSPRAGTGELFF.

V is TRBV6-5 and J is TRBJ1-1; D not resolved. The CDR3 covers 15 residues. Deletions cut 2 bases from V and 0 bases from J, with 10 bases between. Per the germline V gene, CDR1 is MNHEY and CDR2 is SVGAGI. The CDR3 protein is CASSYSGDMNTEAFF. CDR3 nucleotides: TGTGCCAGCAGTTACAGCGGAGACATGAACACTGAAGCTTTCTTT.

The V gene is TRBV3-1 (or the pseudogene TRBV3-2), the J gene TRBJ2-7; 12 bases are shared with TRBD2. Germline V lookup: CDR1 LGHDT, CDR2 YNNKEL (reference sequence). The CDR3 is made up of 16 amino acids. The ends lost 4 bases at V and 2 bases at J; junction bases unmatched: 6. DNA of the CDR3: TGTGCCAGCAGCCTTAGGACTAGCGGGATTACCTACGAGCAGTACTTC. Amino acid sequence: CASSLRTSGITYEQYF.

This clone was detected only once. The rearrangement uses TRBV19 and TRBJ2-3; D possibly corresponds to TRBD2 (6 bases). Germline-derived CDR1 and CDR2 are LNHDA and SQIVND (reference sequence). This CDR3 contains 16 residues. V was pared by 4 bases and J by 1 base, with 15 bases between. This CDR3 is CASSTPSADGTDTQYF. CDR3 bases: TGTGCCAGTAGTACCCCTAGCGCGGACGGCACAGATACGCAGTATTTT.

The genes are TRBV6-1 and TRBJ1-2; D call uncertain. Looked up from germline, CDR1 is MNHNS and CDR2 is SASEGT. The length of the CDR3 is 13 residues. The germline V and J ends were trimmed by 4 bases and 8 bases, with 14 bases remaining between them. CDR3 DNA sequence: TGTGCCAGCAGTGGAGCTGAGGGTTGGGGCTACACCTTC. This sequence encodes CASSGAEGWGYTF.

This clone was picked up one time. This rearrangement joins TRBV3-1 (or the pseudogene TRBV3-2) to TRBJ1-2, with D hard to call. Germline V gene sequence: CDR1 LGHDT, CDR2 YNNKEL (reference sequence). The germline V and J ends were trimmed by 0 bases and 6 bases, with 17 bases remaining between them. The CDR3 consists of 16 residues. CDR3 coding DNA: TGTGCCAGCAGCCAAGATCAGCTGGGCAGGCGGGATGGCTACACCTTC. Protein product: CASSQDQLGRRDGYTF.

CDR3 nucleotide sequence: TGTGCCAGTAGTCCCCGTAGCTACGGGGAGCTGTTTTTT. The encoded protein is CASSPRSYGELFF. The rearrangement joins TRBV19 to TRBJ2-2; D is unresolved. The CDR3 has 13 amino acids. The ends were cut back, 5 bases at V and 7 bases at J, with 11 bases in the middle. Per the germline V gene, CDR1 is LNHDA and CDR2 is SQIVND (reference sequence).

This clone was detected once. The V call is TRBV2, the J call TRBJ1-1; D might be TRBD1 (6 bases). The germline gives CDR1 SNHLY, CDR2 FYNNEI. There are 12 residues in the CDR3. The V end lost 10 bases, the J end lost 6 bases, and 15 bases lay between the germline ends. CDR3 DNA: TGTGCCACAACAGGGAGTGGACCTGAAGCTTTCTTT. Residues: CATTGSGPEAFF.

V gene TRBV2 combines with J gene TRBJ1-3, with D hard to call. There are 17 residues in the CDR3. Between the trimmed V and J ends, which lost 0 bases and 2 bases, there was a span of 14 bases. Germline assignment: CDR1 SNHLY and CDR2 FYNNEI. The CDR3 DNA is TGTGCCAGCAGTGAAGCACCCGCCAGACTGCCTGGAAACACCATATATTTT. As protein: CASSEAPARLPGNTIYF.

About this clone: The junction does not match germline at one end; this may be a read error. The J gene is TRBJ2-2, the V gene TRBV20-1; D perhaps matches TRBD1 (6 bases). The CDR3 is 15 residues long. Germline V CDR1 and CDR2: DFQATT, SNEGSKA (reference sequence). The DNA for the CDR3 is TGCAGTGCTAGTCATCAGGGGCGGAACGCCGGGGAGCTGTTTTTT. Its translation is CSASHQGRNAGELFF.

CDR3 coding DNA: TGTGCCAGCAGCCCTTCGGACAGCCAACTATCCTACGAGCAGTACTTC. It is translated as CASSPSDSQLSYEQYF. This chain links TRBV7-6 with TRBJ2-7, with D possibly being TRBD1 (6 bases). Trimming took 5 bases from V and 1 from J, leaving 18 bases between them. Germline CDR1 reads SGHVS; CDR2 reads FNYEAQ. The CDR3 sequence is 16 residues long.

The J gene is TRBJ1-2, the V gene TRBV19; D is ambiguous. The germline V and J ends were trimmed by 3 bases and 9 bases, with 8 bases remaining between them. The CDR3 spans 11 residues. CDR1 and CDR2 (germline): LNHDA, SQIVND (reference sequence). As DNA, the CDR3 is TGTGCCAGTAGTATGGCCGAACGCTACACCTTC. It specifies CASSMAERYTF.

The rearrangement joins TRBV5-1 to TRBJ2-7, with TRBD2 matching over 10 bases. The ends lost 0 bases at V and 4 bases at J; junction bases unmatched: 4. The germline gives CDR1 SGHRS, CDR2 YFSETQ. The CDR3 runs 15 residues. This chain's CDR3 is CASSLGPSGSYEQYF. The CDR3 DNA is TGCGCCAGCAGCTTGGGGCCTAGCGGGAGTTACGAGCAGTACTTC.

CDR3 sequence (DNA): TGTGCCAGCAGCTTAGGGTTCGGGGGAGGGAACGAGCAGTACTTC. Amino acids: CASSLGFGGGNEQYF. The chain recombines TRBV7-2 with TRBJ2-7; 7 bases are shared with TRBD2. The CDR3 contains 15 residues. CDR1 and CDR2 from the germline V gene are SGHTA and FQGNSA. The trim removed 1 base at V and 5 bases at J, leaving 8 bases unmatched.

CDR3 protein: CASSLGTGYGANVLTF. The CDR3 DNA reads TGCGCCAGCAGCTTGGGGACAGGGTACGGGGCCAACGTCCTGACTTTC. This chain connects TRBV5-1 to TRBJ2-6; TRBD1 matches at 8 bases. This CDR3 region has 16 residues. The J segment lost 4 bases and the V segment lost 0 bases, leaving 3 bases of the junction unmatched. Germline loops: CDR1 SGHRS, CDR2 YFSETQ.

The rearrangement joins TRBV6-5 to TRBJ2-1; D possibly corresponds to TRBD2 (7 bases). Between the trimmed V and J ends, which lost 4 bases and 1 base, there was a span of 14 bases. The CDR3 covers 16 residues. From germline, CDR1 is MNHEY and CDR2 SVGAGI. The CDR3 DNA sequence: TGTGCCAGCAGTTTGGGGGGGGGCGGGTCCTACAATGAGCAGTTCTTC. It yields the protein CASSLGGGGSYNEQFF.

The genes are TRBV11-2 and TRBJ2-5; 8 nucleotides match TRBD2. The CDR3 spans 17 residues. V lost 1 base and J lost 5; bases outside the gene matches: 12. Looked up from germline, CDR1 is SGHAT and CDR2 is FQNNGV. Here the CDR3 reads CASSLAARSGSAETQYF. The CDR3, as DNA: TGTGCCAGCAGCTTAGCAGCCCGGAGCGGGAGCGCTGAGACCCAGTACTTC.

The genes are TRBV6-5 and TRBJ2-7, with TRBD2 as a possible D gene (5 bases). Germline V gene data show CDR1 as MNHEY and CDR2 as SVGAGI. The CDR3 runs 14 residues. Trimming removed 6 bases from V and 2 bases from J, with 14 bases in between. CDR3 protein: CASSPGLLAYEQYF. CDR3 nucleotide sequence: TGTGCCAGCAGCCCCGGACTCCTAGCCTACGAGCAGTACTTC.

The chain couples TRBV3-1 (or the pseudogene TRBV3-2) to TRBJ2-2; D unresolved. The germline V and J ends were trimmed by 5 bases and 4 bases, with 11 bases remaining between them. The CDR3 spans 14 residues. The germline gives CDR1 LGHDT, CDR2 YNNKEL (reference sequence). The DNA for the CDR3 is TGTGCCAGCAGCATCAGCCCGGGCACCGGGGAGCTGTTTTTT. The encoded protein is CASSISPGTGELFF.

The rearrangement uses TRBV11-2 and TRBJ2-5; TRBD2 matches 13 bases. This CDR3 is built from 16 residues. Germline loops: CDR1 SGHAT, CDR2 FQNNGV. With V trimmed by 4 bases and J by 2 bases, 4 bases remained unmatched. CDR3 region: CASSSGTSGTQETQYF. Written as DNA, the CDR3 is TGTGCCAGCAGCTCCGGGACTAGCGGGACGCAAGAGACCCAGTACTTC.

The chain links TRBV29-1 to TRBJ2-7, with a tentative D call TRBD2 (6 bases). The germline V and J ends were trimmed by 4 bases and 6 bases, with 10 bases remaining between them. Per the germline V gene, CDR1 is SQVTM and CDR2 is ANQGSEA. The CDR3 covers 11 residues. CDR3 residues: CSVGDSGEQYF. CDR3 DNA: TGCAGCGTTGGGGACTCCGGCGAGCAGTACTTC.

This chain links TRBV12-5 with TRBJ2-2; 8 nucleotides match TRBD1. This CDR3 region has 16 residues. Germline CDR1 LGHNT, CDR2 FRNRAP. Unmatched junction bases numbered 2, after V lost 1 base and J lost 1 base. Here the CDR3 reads CASGLGTGMNTGELFF. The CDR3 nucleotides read TGTGCTAGTGGTTTGGGGACAGGGATGAACACCGGGGAGCTGTTTTTT.

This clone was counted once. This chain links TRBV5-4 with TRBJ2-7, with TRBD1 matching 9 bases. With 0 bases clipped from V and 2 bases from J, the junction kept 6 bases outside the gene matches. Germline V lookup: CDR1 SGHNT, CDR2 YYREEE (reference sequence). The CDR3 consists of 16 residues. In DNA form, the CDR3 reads TGTGCCAGCAGCTTGGTGGGGACAGGGAAAACCTACGAGCAGTACTTC. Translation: CASSLVGTGKTYEQYF.

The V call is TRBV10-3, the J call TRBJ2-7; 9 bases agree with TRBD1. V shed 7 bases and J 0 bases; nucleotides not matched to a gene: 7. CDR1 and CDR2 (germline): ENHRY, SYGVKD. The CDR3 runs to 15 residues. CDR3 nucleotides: TGTGCCATCATGGAGGGACAGGGCGACTCCTACGAGCAGTACTTC. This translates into CAIMEGQGDSYEQYF.

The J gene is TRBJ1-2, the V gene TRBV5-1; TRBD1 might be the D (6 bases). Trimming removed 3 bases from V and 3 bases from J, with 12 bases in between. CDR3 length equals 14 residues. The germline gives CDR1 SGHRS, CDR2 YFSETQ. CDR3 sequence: CASSSGQLDYGYTF. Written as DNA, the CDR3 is TGCGCCAGCAGCTCCGGACAGTTGGACTATGGCTACACCTTC.

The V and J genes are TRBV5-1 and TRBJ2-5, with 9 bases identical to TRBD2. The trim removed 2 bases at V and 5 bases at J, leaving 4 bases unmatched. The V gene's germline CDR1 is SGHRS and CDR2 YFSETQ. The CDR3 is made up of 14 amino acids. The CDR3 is CASSFSGRGETQYF. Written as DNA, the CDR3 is TGCGCCAGCAGCTTTAGCGGGAGAGGGGAGACCCAGTACTTC.

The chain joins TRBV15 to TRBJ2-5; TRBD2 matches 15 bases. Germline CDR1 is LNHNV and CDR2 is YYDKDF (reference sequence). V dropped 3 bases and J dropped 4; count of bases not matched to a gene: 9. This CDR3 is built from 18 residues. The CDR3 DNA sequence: TGTGCCACCAGCAGTTTGAGTCCGGGACTAGCGGGAGGAGAGACCCAGTACTTC. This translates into CATSSLSPGLAGGETQYF.

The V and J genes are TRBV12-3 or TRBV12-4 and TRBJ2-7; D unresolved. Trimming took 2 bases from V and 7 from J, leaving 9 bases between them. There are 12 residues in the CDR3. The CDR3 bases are TGTGCCAGCAGTTTAAACGAACGGGAGCAGTACTTC. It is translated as CASSLNEREQYF.

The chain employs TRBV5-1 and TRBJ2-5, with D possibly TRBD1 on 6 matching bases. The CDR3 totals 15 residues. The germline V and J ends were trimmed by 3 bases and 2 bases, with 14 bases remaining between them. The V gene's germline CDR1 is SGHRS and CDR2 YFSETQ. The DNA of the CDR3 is TGCGCCAGCAGCTCGGGCGGACAGACACAAGAGACCCAGTACTTC. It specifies CASSSGGQTQETQYF. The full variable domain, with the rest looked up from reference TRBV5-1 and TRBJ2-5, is KAGVTQTPRYLIKTRGQQVTLSCSPISGHRSVSWYQQTPGQGLQFLFEYFSETQRNKGNFPGRFSGRQFSNSRSEMNVSTLELGDSALYLCASSSGGQTQETQYFGPGTRLLVL.

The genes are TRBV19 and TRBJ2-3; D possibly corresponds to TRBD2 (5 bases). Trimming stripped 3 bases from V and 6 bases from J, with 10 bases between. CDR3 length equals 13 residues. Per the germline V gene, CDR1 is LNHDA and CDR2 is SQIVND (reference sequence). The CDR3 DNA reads TGTGCCAGTAGTATTCAGATAGCGGATACGCAGTATTTT. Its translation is CASSIQIADTQYF. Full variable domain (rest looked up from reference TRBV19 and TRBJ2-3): DGGITQSPKYLFRKEGQNVTLSCEQNLNHDAMYWYRQDPGQGLRLIYYSQIVNDFQKGDIAEGYSVSREKKESFPLTVTSAQKNPTAFYLCASSIQIADTQYFGPGTRLTVL.